This TCR beta chain is from a study of cytomegalovirus exposure and HLA in healthy donors. The PCR ran on 60 Vbeta and 13 Jbeta primers. Only in-frame clones appear in the TCRdb table, and some are missing; sequencing was by immunoSEQ multiplex PCR. The table includes roughly 130,000 clones, around three fifths detected once. Germline V lookup: CDR1 SGHNT, CDR2 YYREEE (reference sequence). V dropped 4 bases and J dropped 6; count of bases not matched to a gene: 15. This CDR3 comprises 16 residues. This sequence joins TRBV5-4 and TRBJ2-7, with 8 bases that match TRBD1. This sequence was found in a male donor in good health and CMV-seronegative. Sample: PBMCs. CDR3 in DNA: TGTGCCAGCAGCCATCCGGGCAGGGGGCGTTTTCGCGAGCAGTACTTC. Translated: CASSHPGRGRFREQYF.